One sample yielded the 8 T cell receptor beta chains listed below, sequenced in a study of blood T cells in healthy people across ages. Primers used in a second PCR of about 6 to 11 cycles were a sample-barcoded 5' primer and a J-beta primer mix. Each CDR3 protein gets one entry after TCRdb re-called the 5' RACE reads with MiXCR. The profile covers approximately 940,000 distinct CDR3 sequences, with about 48% appearing a single time and roughly 13% taken by the ten largest. Sequences were obtained from blood. Receptors were obtained from a man aged 30-40 years in good health.

V is TRBV27 and J is TRBJ2-3; 14 nucleotides match TRBD2. CDR1 is MNHEY and CDR2 is SMNVEV in the germline V gene (reference sequence). CDR3 length: 15 amino acids. With V trimmed by 6 bases and J by 4 bases, 3 bases remained unmatched. The CDR3 spells CASRTSGGAPDTQYF. The CDR3 coding sequence is TGTGCCAGCAGGACTAGCGGGGGGGCCCCAGATACGCAGTATTTT.

This clonotype showed up just a few times. V and J are TRBV7-2 and TRBJ2-1, with 12 bases identical to TRBD2. This CDR3 has 17 amino acids. CDR1 is SGHTA and CDR2 is FQGNSA in the germline V gene. Trimming at V came to 4 bases and at J to 0 bases, leaving 4 bases not matched to a gene. CDR3: CASSSRLAGDSYNEQFF. CDR3 bases: TGTGCCAGCAGCTCCCGACTAGCGGGGGACTCCTACAATGAGCAGTTCTTC. The full variable domain, its missing parts supplied by reference TRBV7-2 and TRBJ2-1, is GAGVSQSPSNKVTEKGKDVELRCDPISGHTALYWYRQSLGQGLEFLIYFQGNSAPDKSGLPSDRFSAERTGGSVSTLTIQRTQQEDSAVYLCASSSRLAGDSYNEQFFGPGTRLTVL.

J is TRBJ1-2 and V is TRBV14, with D possibly TRBD1 on 6 matching bases. Germline CDR1 is SGHDN and CDR2 is FVKESK. V shed 5 bases and J shed 4 bases, with 14 bases lying between them. This CDR3 has 14 residues. CDR3 in amino acids: CASSIDRISYGYTF. The CDR3 DNA reads as TGTGCCAGCAGCATAGACAGGATCTCCTATGGCTACACCTTC.

The chain couples TRBV29-1 to TRBJ2-7, with a possible D match to TRBD1 (6 bases). The CDR3 runs 14 residues. Looked up from germline, CDR1 is SQVTM and CDR2 is ANQGSEA. V gave up 4 bases and J gave up 0 bases, with 13 bases separating them. The CDR3 DNA follows: TGCAGCGTTGTCCGGGACACCAACTCCTACGAGCAGTACTTC. Translated: CSVVRDTNSYEQYF.

The V and J genes are TRBV20-1 and TRBJ2-7; D is possibly TRBD1 (6 bases). The end of the DNA aligns better with TRBJ1-2, so the J call may be wrong. CDR1 DFQATT and CDR2 SNEGSKA come from the germline V gene (reference sequence). This CDR3 contains 11 residues. The CDR3 coding sequence is TGCAGTGCTAGACCAGGGGACGGCTACACCTTC. It codes for CSARPGDGYTF.

The genes are TRBV20-1 and TRBJ2-7; 7 bases match TRBD1. CDR1 is DFQATT and CDR2 is SNEGSKA in the germline V gene (reference sequence). The CDR3 sequence is 13 residues long. J lost 3 bases, V lost 5 bases, and 7 bases had no gene match. CDR3 bases: TGCAGTGCTCTCCCTACAGGGGACTACGAGCAGTACTTC. Protein: CSALPTGDYEQYF.

This clonotype was recorded at least ten times. The rearrangement links TRBV20-1 to TRBJ2-3; weak D call: TRBD1 (5 bases). V was cut by 2 bases and J by 0 bases, with 12 bases left in between. The CDR3 loop spans 15 amino acids. Germline V gene sequence: CDR1 DFQATT, CDR2 SNEGSKA (reference sequence). DNA of the CDR3: TGCAGTGCTAGACCGACAGAAACTAGCACAGATACGCAGTATTTT. Translation: CSARPTETSTDTQYF.

The chain uses TRBV27 and TRBJ2-7; no clear D gene. Trimming stripped 4 bases from V and 4 bases from J, with 11 bases between. The CDR3 totals 13 residues. From germline, CDR1 is MNHEY and CDR2 SMNVEV (reference sequence). CDR3 residues: CASSSENSYEQYF. The CDR3 nucleotides are TGTGCCAGCAGTTCGGAAAACAGTTACGAGCAGTACTTC.